This T cell receptor (beta chain) was profiled in a study of blood T cells in healthy people across ages. Trimming stripped 2 bases from V and 3 bases from J, with 12 bases between. The CDR3 is 15 residues long. Germline CDR1 and CDR2: KGHSH and LQKENI. Remarks on this clonotype: Its cognate antigen is unknown.

General study results and limits: In older individuals, TCR beta diversity per million T cells was lower, falling roughly linearly with age. Percentage of naive T cells showed a strong correlation with TCR beta diversity. Versus aged donors, long-lived donors had higher diversity and more naive CD4+ cells.

It was with a sample-barcoded 5' primer and a J-beta primer mix that a second PCR of about 6 to 12 cycles was run. One entry per CDR3 protein, called by TCRdb with MiXCR from the 5' RACE reads. The data hold about 500,000 distinct CDR3 sequences, with 20% to 30% observed a single time. These data also featured in a second study, about T cells of mothers and their children. This second report adds: Study donors consisted of three healthy Caucasian mothers and their six children.

The chain is built from TRBV18 and TRBJ2-3; D perhaps matches TRBD2 (6 bases). Input material: blood. This receptor was taken from a boy younger than 18 in good health. The CDR3 DNA reads as TGTGCCAGCTCACCAATGCCTAGCGCGACAGATACGCAGTATTTT. Encoded protein: CASSPMPSATDTQYF. The entire variable domain, with the rest obtained from reference TRBV18 and TRBJ2-3, is as follows: NAGVMQNPRHLVRRRGQEARLRCSPMKGHSHVYWYRQLPEEGLKFMVYLQKENIIDESGMPKERFSAEFPKEGPSILRIQQVVRGDSAAYFCASSPMPSATDTQYFGPGTRLTVL.